There are a few counts of the clone carrying this TCR beta chain. Its matching antigen is unknown. Trimming cost V 1 base and J 2 bases, with 7 bases left between them. Per germline, CDR1 DFQATT and CDR2 SNEGSKA (reference sequence). CDR3 length equals 13 residues. Arm-PCR with iRepertoire HTBI primers amplified the CDR3 regions for these TCR beta libraries. Via MiXCR, TCRdb re-called the multiplex PCR reads, giving one row per CDR3 protein. Counted here are roughly 560,000 distinct CDR3 sequences, about 12% occurring once; the ten biggest clones make up roughly 8.9%. Specified time point: newly diagnosed GD, antithyroid drugs for less than 3 months. Isolated PBMC RNA provided the starting material for the TCR library. The source of the sample is a study of regulatory T cells in long-lasting Graves disease. Whole-study findings and limits: Newly diagnosed disease favored TRBV20-1 and TRBJ2-1 over persistent disease.

This sample was also put to use in a study of T cells in Graves' hyperthyroidism and ophthalmopathy. That source reports: Most clonotypes that expanded in the thyroid above 0.001 also showed up in blood. Ophthalmopathy cases were set apart from stable hyperthyroidism by a 13 V-J model.

The receptor was derived from a woman in her twenties or thirties with Graves disease. Sequenced here: peripheral blood mononuclear cells (PBMCs), sampled at new diagnosis, from a patient treated with antithyroid drugs. The V and J genes are TRBV20-1 and TRBJ2-3, with unresolved D. CDR3 bases: TGCAGTGCTAGAGTAGGAAACACAGATACGCAGTATTTT. Amino acid sequence: CSARVGNTDTQYF.